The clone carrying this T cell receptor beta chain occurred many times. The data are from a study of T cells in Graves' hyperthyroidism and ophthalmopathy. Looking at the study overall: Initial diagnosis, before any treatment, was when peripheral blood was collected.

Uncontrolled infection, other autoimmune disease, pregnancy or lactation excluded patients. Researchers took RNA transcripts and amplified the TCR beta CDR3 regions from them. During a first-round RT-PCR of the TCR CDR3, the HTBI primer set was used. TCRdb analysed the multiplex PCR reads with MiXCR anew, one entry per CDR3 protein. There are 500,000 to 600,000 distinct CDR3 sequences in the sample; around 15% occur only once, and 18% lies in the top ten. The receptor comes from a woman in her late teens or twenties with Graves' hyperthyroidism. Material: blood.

CDR3 protein: CASSEEGQLNTEAFF. The DNA for the CDR3 is TGTGCCAGCAGTGAAGAAGGACAGTTGAACACTGAAGCTTTCTTT. V usage is TRBV6-1 and J usage is TRBJ1-1; D perhaps matches TRBD1 (6 bases). The CDR3 covers 15 residues. Germline V gives CDR1 MNHNS, CDR2 SASEGT. The germline V and J ends were trimmed by 1 base and 0 bases, with 9 bases remaining between them.